This TCR beta chain appears in the sequencing data of a study of cytomegalovirus exposure and HLA in healthy donors. The wider study: Per a later analysis, the roughly 690 first-cohort and approximately 120 validation repertoires shared one platform.

CDR1 and CDR2 from the germline V gene are SGDLS and YYNGEE. This CDR3 spans 14 amino acids. The ends lost 6 bases at V and 5 bases at J; junction bases unmatched: 4. The protocol was immunoSEQ multiplex PCR, while the TCRdb copy is restricted to in-frame clones and leaves out a portion. The sample holds 200,000 to 300,000 clones, roughly 87% seen once. Findings and limits, study-wide: Across donors, most TCRs were seen rarely, yet some public ones were widespread. According to the study, roughly 160 TCR beta chains were cytomegalovirus-associated. Reports described diagnosis of cytomegalovirus status by the classifier as highly specific and sensitive.

As to this clone: Its antigen is still unknown.

This clonotype originated in a man aged 18 to 29 in good health and CMV-seropositive. The sample consisted of PBMCs. The V gene is TRBV9, the J gene TRBJ2-1; 11 nucleotides align to TRBD2. CDR3 in DNA: TGTGCCAGCATCCCGGGACTAGCGGACAATGAGCAGTTCTTC. Its protein is CASIPGLADNEQFF. The entire variable domain, with the rest obtained from reference TRBV9 and TRBJ2-1, is as follows: DSGVTQTPKHLITATGQRVTLRCSPRSGDLSVYWYQQSLDQGLQFLIQYYNGEERAKGNILERFSAQQFPDLHSELNLSSLELGDSALYFCASIPGLADNEQFFGPGTRLTVL.